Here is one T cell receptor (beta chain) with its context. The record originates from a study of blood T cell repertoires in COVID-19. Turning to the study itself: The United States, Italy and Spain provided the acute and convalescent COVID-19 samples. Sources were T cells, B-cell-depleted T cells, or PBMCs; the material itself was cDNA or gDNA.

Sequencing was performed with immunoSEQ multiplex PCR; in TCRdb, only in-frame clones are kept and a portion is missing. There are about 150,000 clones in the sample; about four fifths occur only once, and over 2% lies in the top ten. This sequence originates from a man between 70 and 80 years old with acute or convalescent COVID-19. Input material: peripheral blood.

For the CDR3, the DNA is TGTGCCAGCAGCTTCGGGCAGGGGGCGACAGATACGCAGTATTTT. It codes for CASSFGQGATDTQYF. The V and J genes are TRBV5-5 and TRBJ2-3; 8 bases are shared with TRBD1. CDR3 length: 15 amino acids. The germline CDR1 and CDR2 sequences are SGHKS and YYEKEE (reference sequence). V gave up 2 bases and J gave up 3 bases; unmatched junction bases: 5. Variable domain in full (rest from reference TRBV5-5 and TRBJ2-3): DAGVTQSPTHLIKTRGQQVTLRCSPISGHKSVSWYQQVLGQGPQFIFQYYEKEERGRGNFPDRFSARQFPNYSSELNVNALLLGDSALYLCASSFGQGATDTQYFGPGTRLTVL.